This record concerns one T cell receptor beta chain sequence. Its antigen is still unknown. The sample comes from a study of response to subunit inactivated influenza vaccine. TCRdb passed the RT-PCR reads through MiXCR, listing each CDR3 protein once. Of 650,000 to 850,000 distinct CDR3 sequences listed, approximately 15% are singletons. The study, taken as a whole, reports: Only a handful of new T cells, the authors suggested, are recruited with each seasonal influenza vaccination.

The material sequenced was PBMCs from blood, taken 14 to 15 days before vaccination. The clonotype comes from a man aged 50-59 years who received an inactivated influenza vaccine.

This CDR3 is CASSQRYPAGDYGYTF. In DNA form, the CDR3 reads TGTGCCAGCAGCCAACGTTACCCCGCGGGTGACTATGGCTACACCTTC. This chain connects TRBV4-2 to TRBJ1-2; D gene ambiguous. V was shortened by 2 bases and J by 3 bases, with 16 bases between the two germline ends. Germline assignment: CDR1 LGHNA and CDR2 YNFKEQ. The CDR3 spans 16 residues.